Listed below are T cell receptor beta chains from one sample, sequenced in a study of post-analysis software for immune sequencing data. In TCRdb, the PCR reads were re-called with MiXCR into one record per CDR3 protein. The repertoire consists of hundreds of thousands of distinct CDR3 sequences, with less than 45% occurring once and the leading ten covering roughly 12%. The source material was blood. These receptors were obtained from a girl between 5 and 17 years old with multiple sclerosis. Each CDR3 is given with its conserved first and last residue. A D gene is named only where the DNA matches it firmly. Part of the rows lack a size; the others show once, few, many or a class for expanded clones.

TRBV7-9	TRBJ2-5	-	-	TGTGCCAGCAGTTACTATAGTGAGACCCAGTACTTC	CASSYYSETQYF
TRBV25-1	TRBJ1-2	once	-	TGTGCCAGCAGTGATTCAGTGTACACCTTC	CASSDSVYTF
TRBV4-1	TRBJ2-1	-	TRBD2	TGCGCCAGCAGCCAAGGACTAGCGGGCATCTACAATGAGCAGTTCTTC	CASSQGLAGIYNEQFF
TRBV4-1	TRBJ2-7	-	TRBD1	TGCGCCAGCAGCCCGACTGGGACAGGAGAGTTCGAGCAGTACTTC	CASSPTGTGEFEQYF
TRBV7-9	TRBJ2-1	few	TRBD2	TGTGCCAGCAGCTCCGGCCCGGGACTAGCCTCCTACAATGAGCAGTTCTTC	CASSSGPGLASYNEQFF
TRBV6-5	TRBJ1-2	few	TRBD1	TGTGCCAGTCGAACAGGGGTTTTCAATGGCTACACCTTC	CASRTGVFNGYTF
TRBV5-1	TRBJ1-1	-	-	TGCGCCAGCAGCTTGATTACTAACACTGAAGCTTTCTTT	CASSLITNTEAFF
TRBV19	TRBJ2-1	-	-	TGTGCCAGTAGTTACGGGGCGGGTTACAATGAGCAGTTCTTC	CASSYGAGYNEQFF
TRBV6-2/TRBV6-3	TRBJ2-7	-	-	TGTGCCAGCAGGCCTGAAGGGGATTGGTCCTACGAGCAGTACTTC	CASRPEGDWSYEQYF
TRBV5-1	TRBJ1-6	-	TRBD1	TGCGCCAGCAGCTTGGCCCGGACAGGGAATTCACCCCTCCACTTT	CASSLARTGNSPLHF
TRBV29-1	TRBJ2-3	few	-	TGCAGCGTTGAACCGCTTGGAGTAGGGGAGCGAGATACGCAGTATTTT	CSVEPLGVGERDTQYF
TRBV7-2	TRBJ2-2	few	-	TGTGCCAGCAGCTTACGCGGAACGAACACCGGGGAGCTGTTTTTT	CASSLRGTNTGELFF
TRBV20-1	TRBJ2-7	-	-	TGCAGTGCTAGAGATCAGAAACGGGCGACCTACGAGCAGTACTTC	CSARDQKRATYEQYF
TRBV5-1	TRBJ2-7	-	-	TGCGCCAGCAGCTTAATCGTTGGCAGCTCCTACGAGCAGTACTTC	CASSLIVGSSYEQYF
TRBV12-3/TRBV12-4	TRBJ1-1	-	TRBD1	TGTGCCAGCAGTACTAGGACAGGGTCTTACACTGAAGCTTTCTTT	CASSTRTGSYTEAFF
TRBV20-1	TRBJ2-5	once	-	TGCAGTGCTGGGGGGGAGACCCAGTACTTC	CSAGGETQYF